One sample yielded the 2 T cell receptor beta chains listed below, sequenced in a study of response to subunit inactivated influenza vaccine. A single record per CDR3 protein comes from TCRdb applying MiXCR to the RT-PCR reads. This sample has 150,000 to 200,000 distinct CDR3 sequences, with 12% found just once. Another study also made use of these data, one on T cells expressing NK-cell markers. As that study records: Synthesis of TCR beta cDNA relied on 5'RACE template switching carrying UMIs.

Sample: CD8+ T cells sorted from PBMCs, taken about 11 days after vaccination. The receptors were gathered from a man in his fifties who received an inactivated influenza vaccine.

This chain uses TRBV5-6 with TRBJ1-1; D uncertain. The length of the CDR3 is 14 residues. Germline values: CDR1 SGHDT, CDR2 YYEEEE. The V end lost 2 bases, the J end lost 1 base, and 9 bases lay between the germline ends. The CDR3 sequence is CASSFGEANTEAFF. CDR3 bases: TGTGCCAGCAGCTTTGGCGAGGCGAACACTGAAGCTTTCTTT.

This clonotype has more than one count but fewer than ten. In DNA, the CDR3 is TGTGCCAGCAGTTTCCTGGGACTAGCGGGGGGGGCCCCTGGAAACATTCAGTACTTC. This encodes CASSFLGLAGGAPGNIQYF. The chain joins TRBV11-2 to TRBJ2-4; TRBD2 matches 16 bases. The CDR3 is made up of 19 amino acids. V lost 6 bases, J lost 6 bases, and 14 bases stayed unmatched. Germline CDR1 SGHAT, CDR2 FQNNGV.